This TCR beta chain was sequenced in a study of blood T cell repertoires in COVID-19 (TCRdb year 2020). Background for the entire study: Samples covering the acute and convalescent phases of COVID-19 were provided by collaborators in the United States, Italy and Spain. The prospective study material was composed of cDNA or gDNA derived from T cells, B-cell-depleted T cells, or PBMCs. Deeply sampled blood TCRbeta repertoires from subjects exposed to, actively infected with, or recovered from COVID-19 were included in the dataset. The repertoires were released in a freely available public database meant as a resource for research on the immune response to SARS-CoV-2. Samples were obtained from the ongoing ImmuneRACE study (first 160 participants) and from roughly 1,300 subjects provided by 6 global collaborators. The sample metadata nearly always contained a de-identified subject ID, COVID-19 status, age in years and sex. Where available, HLA class I and class II types were taken from metadata supplied by the sample provider and were not determined by assay-based typing.

Another Seattle source contributed samples from volunteer blood donors who had recovered from COVID-19. The collaborating institutions used their own protocols to collect whole blood in K2EDTA tubes. For TCRbeta analysis, collaborators shipped samples as frozen whole blood, isolated PBMCs, or DNA extracted from either of those sample types. Study-wide findings and limitations: Clinical and demographic metadata were provided uncurated, with the amount varying by source and participant.

TCRbeta CDR3 regions were amplified from genomic DNA using the immunoSEQ Assay, a bias-controlled multiplex PCR. As for how the authors treated the data: Nucleated cell counts per sample were estimated from amplification of reference gene primers within the assay. To quantify the absolute abundance of each unique TCRbeta CDR3 rearrangement, sequence reads were collapsed and filtered. For each sample, productive Simpson clonality was calculated by taking the square root of Simpson's diversity index across productive rearrangements. Sourced from immuneACCESS, this table was stored by TCRdb with only in-frame sequences that have V and J called. A share of the clones is absent; for the studies checked, an unresolved V gene accounts for under half, and the remainder has no known explanation. V and J calls and clone size are as listed in that table; D and trimming were resolved from the DNA. The sample table holds roughly 200,000 clones, of which around nine tenths were seen once. The top ten clonotypes cover 6.2% of the sample.

With regard to this clone: The antigen this receptor binds is unknown. The sample holds no much larger clone one base away, and base qualities are not on file.

Based on the germline V gene, the CDR1 and CDR2 sequences are KGHDR and SFDVKD. From cysteine to phenylalanine, the CDR3 is 13 amino acids long. Only CDR3 DNA remains: 39 bases, in frame from the first base. V is reduced by 11 bases and J by 4 bases, leaving a spacing of 16 bases between them. Specimen: peripheral blood. This chain joins TRBV24-1 to TRBJ1-2; a tentative D call is TRBD1 (5 bases match). This sequence originates from a man between 60 and 70 years old who had recovered from COVID-19. The CDR3 region: CASSGLVAYGYTF. At the DNA level, the sequence is TGTGCCAGCTCAGGGTTAGTAGCCTATGGCTACACCTTC.